The 14 T cell receptor beta chains given below trace back to one sample, sequenced in a study of regulatory T cells in long-lasting Graves disease (dated by TCRdb to the early 2020s). The protocol used for the library was multiplex PCR. Sequenced using an Illumina HiSeq 4000. CDR3 regions were amplified by Arm-PCR with iRepertoire HTBI primers to construct TCR beta libraries. TCRdb took the public reads, trimmed them with fastp at Q25, ran MiXCR for clone calling and kept in-frame beta chains. Entries that share a CDR3 protein sequence are merged under the most common genes and DNA. The sample table contains 350,000 to 500,000 distinct CDR3 sequences; only one count was recorded for 14% of them. The ten largest clonotypes hold over 15% of the sample. Taken with the paper, the label for time point translates to: newly diagnosed GD, antithyroid drugs for less than 3 months. For both TCR sequencing and RNA sequencing, RNA was extracted from PBMCs using TRIzol.

The data were also submitted as part of a second study, on T cells in Graves' hyperthyroidism and ophthalmopathy.

This specimen consisted of peripheral blood mononuclear cells (PBMCs), obtained at new diagnosis, from a patient treated with antithyroid drugs. The receptors come from a woman aged 50 to 65 with Graves disease. Donor details come from another sample of the same person, matched by shared clones.

The CDR3 sequence is CASNNPGLGEDTQYF. Here the CDR3 DNA reads TGTGCCAGCAATAACCCGGGACTAGGGGAAGATACGCAGTATTTT. The chain carries TRBV28 and TRBJ2-3, with 8 bases that match TRBD2. In germline, CDR1 is MDHEN, CDR2 SYDVKM. The CDR3 has 15 amino acids. Unmatched junction bases numbered 11, after V lost 7 bases and J lost 5 bases.

V usage is TRBV7-8 and J usage is TRBJ1-6; perhaps TRBD1 as D (5 bases). Trimming took 6 bases from V and 5 from J, leaving 17 bases between them. Germline CDR1 SGHVS, CDR2 FQNEAQ. The CDR3 consists of 16 residues. This CDR3 is CASSIVPGRNNSPLHF. The CDR3 bases are TGTGCCAGCAGTATTGTTCCGGGGCGAAATAATTCACCCCTCCACTTT.

This clonotype was observed a few times. This chain connects TRBV7-2 to TRBJ2-7; tentative D call: TRBD2 (6 bases). The length of the CDR3 is 16 residues. V dropped 1 base and J dropped 0 bases, with 13 bases sitting between them. Germline loops: CDR1 SGHTA, CDR2 FQGNSA. CDR3 nucleotides: TGTGCCAGCAGCTTAGTTGGGGGAGGACCCTCCTACGAGCAGTACTTC. Translated, it gives CASSLVGGGPSYEQYF.

V and J are TRBV9 and TRBJ2-1; 7 nucleotides agree with TRBD1. Trimming removed 3 bases from V and 6 bases from J; junction bases left unmatched: 9. CDR1 is SGDLS, CDR2 YYNGEE, per germline. CDR3 length: 15 residues. The CDR3 sequence: CASSAPAAGGNEQFF. The CDR3 region has the DNA TGTGCCAGCAGCGCGCCAGCCGCAGGGGGCAATGAGCAGTTCTTC.

This clonotype was detected many times. The chain is built from TRBV10-2 and TRBJ1-5; D gene ambiguous. Germline V gives CDR1 WSHSY, CDR2 SAAADI. V was shortened by 3 bases and J by 3 bases, with 9 bases between the two germline ends. The CDR3 covers 14 residues. CDR3 sequence: CASSDGRVNQPQHF. The CDR3 DNA follows: TGCGCCAGCAGTGATGGTAGGGTCAATCAGCCCCAGCATTTT.

This clonotype was counted ten times or more. The gene calls are TRBV2 and TRBJ1-5, with D hard to call. V lost 4 bases and J lost 0, with 13 bases in between. Germline V gene sequence: CDR1 SNHLY, CDR2 FYNNEI. There are 16 residues in the CDR3. The CDR3: CASSGTRSNSNQPQHF. CDR3 sequence (DNA): TGTGCCAGCAGTGGGACCCGAAGCAATAGCAATCAGCCCCAGCATTTT.

The chain uses TRBV9 and TRBJ1-1; maybe TRBD1 (5 bases). V lost 4 bases to trimming and J lost 1 base, with 11 bases between them. Germline values: CDR1 SGDLS, CDR2 YYNGEE. This CDR3 has 14 amino acids. DNA for the CDR3: TGTGCCAGCAGCTCCGTTACAGGGAACACTGAAGCTTTCTTT. This gives the protein CASSSVTGNTEAFF.

J is TRBJ2-7 and V is TRBV6-5; no reliable D call. V was clipped by 2 bases and J by 1 base, with 9 bases between them. The germline CDR1 and CDR2 sequences are MNHEY and SVGAGI. The CDR3 loop spans 14 amino acids. CDR3 in DNA: TGTGCCAGCAGTTACCAGGTGTCATCCTACGAGCAGTACTTC. Translated, it gives CASSYQVSSYEQYF.

This clonotype was detected many times. The gene calls are TRBV5-1 and TRBJ2-1, with a possible D match to TRBD2 (6 bases). The CDR3 extends over 13 amino acids. V dropped 4 bases and J dropped 9 bases, with 14 bases sitting between them. Germline-derived CDR1 and CDR2 are SGHRS and YFSETQ. The CDR3 loop reads CASSLRLGGEQFF. The CDR3 DNA reads TGCGCCAGCAGCCTACGACTAGGAGGTGAGCAGTTCTTC. Using reference TRBV5-1 and TRBJ2-1 for the parts outside the CDR3, the full variable domain is KAGVTQTPRYLIKTRGQQVTLSCSPISGHRSVSWYQQTPGQGLQFLFEYFSETQRNKGNFPGRFSGRQFSNSRSEMNVSTLELGDSALYLCASSLRLGGEQFFGPGTRLTVL.

The J gene is TRBJ2-1, the V gene TRBV12-3 or TRBV12-4; D might be TRBD2 (5 bases). The germline V and J ends were trimmed by 5 bases and 0 bases, with 17 bases remaining between them. The CDR3 has 17 residues. CDR3 in amino acids: CASSQGLFLSSYNEQFF. CDR3 DNA sequence: TGTGCCAGCAGTCAAGGACTTTTCCTGAGCTCCTACAATGAGCAGTTCTTC.

This clonotype occurred many times. The chain is built from TRBV12-3 or TRBV12-4 and TRBJ2-2; weak D call: TRBD1 (6 bases). The CDR3 is 15 residues long. V was shortened by 2 bases and J by 3 bases, with 10 bases between the two germline ends. In DNA, the CDR3 is TGTGCCAGCAGTTTATGGGACACCTACACCGGGGAGCTGTTTTTT. Amino acids: CASSLWDTYTGELFF.

The chain uses TRBV5-1 and TRBJ2-1, with D perhaps matching TRBD1 (6 bases). The CDR3 is made up of 17 amino acids. V lost 1 base and J lost 4, with 18 bases in between. Per the germline V gene, CDR1 is SGHRS and CDR2 is YFSETQ. The CDR3: CASSLLSGELVYNEQFF. CDR3 nucleotide sequence: TGCGCCAGCAGCTTGTTGTCAGGGGAGTTGGTTTACAATGAGCAGTTCTTC.

This clonotype was counted ten times or more. V is TRBV28 and J is TRBJ2-3, with TRBD1 identical over 9 bases. Germline values: CDR1 MDHEN, CDR2 SYDVKM. The J segment lost 3 bases and the V segment lost 4 bases, leaving 5 bases of the junction unmatched. The length of the CDR3 is 15 residues. The CDR3 DNA reads TGTGCCAGCAGTTACCCCGGACAGGGGACAGATACGCAGTATTTT. It translates to CASSYPGQGTDTQYF. The full variable domain, its missing parts supplied by reference TRBV28 and TRBJ2-3, is DVKVTQSSRYLVKRTGEKVFLECVQDMDHENMFWYRQDPGLGLRLIYFSYDVKMKEKGDIPEGYSVSREKKERFSLILESASTNQTSMYLCASSYPGQGTDTQYFGPGTRLTVL.

In this sample, this clonotype turned up many times. The rearrangement links TRBV11-2 to TRBJ1-3; tentative D call: TRBD1 (6 bases). Trimming took off 5 bases at V and 0 bases at J, with 11 bases between the two ends. Germline CDR1 reads SGHAT; CDR2 reads FQNNGV. The CDR3 runs to 15 residues. The CDR3 bases are TGTGCCAGCAGCCACTGGGACATCTCTGGAAACACCATATATTTT. Translation: CASSHWDISGNTIYF.